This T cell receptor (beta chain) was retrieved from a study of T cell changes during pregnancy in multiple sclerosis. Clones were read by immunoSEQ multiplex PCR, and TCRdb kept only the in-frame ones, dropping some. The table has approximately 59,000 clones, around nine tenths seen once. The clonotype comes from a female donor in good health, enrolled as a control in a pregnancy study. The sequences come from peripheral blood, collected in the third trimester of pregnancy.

The CDR3 DNA follows: TGTGCCAGTAGTACGAACTTAGGACAGGGGAATTCACCCCTCCACTTT. Translated, it gives CASSTNLGQGNSPLHF. The V call is TRBV19, the J call TRBJ1-6; 9 positions match TRBD1. The germline gives CDR1 LNHDA, CDR2 SQIVND (reference sequence). The V segment lost 4 bases and the J segment 7 bases; nucleotides outside the gene matches: 8. The CDR3 covers 16 residues.